This T cell receptor (beta chain) was recorded in a study of cytotoxic CD8 clonotypes in ibrutinib-treated CLL. Across the study: Sample averages reached 250,000 or so productive templates and under 100,000 productive rearrangements. Study-level findings and limits: Clonality increased with ibrutinib response but returned toward baseline at progression.

Sequencing used immunoSEQ multiplex PCR; TCRdb keeps in-frame clones, though not all of them. The sample lists 270,000 or so clones; approximately 76% were seen once. This clone turned up a few times. The antigen is undetermined. Here the sequenced sample was PBMCs, taken at disease progression, from a patient treated with ibrutinib. This TCR came from a human donor with chronic lymphocytic leukemia.

The CDR3 nucleotides read TGTGCCAGCAGCTCTCGACTTGGCTACACCTTC. Translated: CASSSRLGYTF. The chain has TRBV9 and TRBJ1-2; D gene unclear. Germline CDR1 reads SGDLS; CDR2 reads YYNGEE. The CDR3 runs to 11 residues. V was shortened by 4 bases and J by 7 bases, with 8 bases between the two germline ends.